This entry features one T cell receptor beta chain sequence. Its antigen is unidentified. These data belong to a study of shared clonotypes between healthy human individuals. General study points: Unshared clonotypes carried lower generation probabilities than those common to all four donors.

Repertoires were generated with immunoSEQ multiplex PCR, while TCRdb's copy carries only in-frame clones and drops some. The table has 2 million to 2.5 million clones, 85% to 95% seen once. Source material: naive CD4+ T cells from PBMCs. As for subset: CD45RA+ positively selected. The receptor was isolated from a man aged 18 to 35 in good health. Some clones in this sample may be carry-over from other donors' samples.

The CDR3 spells CASSGRGVGNIQYF. The CDR3 DNA reads TGTGCCAGCAGTGGGCGCGGGGTTGGGAACATTCAGTACTTC. The chain employs TRBV28 and TRBJ2-4, with a possible D match to TRBD2 (6 bases). The length of the CDR3 is 14 residues. Trimming stripped 5 bases from V and 7 bases from J, with 15 bases between. The germline gives CDR1 MDHEN, CDR2 SYDVKM.